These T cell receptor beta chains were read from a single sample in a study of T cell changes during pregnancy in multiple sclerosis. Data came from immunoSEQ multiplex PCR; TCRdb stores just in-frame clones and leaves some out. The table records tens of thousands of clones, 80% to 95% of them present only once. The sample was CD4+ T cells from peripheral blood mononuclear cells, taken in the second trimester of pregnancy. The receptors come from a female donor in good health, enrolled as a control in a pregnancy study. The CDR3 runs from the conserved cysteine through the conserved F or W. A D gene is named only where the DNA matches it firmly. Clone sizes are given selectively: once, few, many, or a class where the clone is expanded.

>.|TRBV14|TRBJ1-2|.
CASSLQVNYGYTF
TGTGCCAGCAGCTTACAGGTCAACTATGGCTACACCTTC
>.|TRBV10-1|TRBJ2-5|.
CASICTGERQETQYF
TGCGCCAGCATTTGTACGGGGGAGAGACAAGAGACCCAGTACTTC
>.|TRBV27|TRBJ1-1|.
CASSLYVRDTEAFF
TGTGCCAGCAGTTTATATGTGAGGGACACTGAAGCTTTCTTT
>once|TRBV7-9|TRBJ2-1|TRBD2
CASSLRLAGGLDEQFF
TGTGCCAGCAGCCTTCGACTAGCGGGAGGGCTCGATGAGCAGTTCTTC
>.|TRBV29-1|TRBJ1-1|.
CSVENYRDVGEAFF
TGCAGCGTTGAAAATTACAGGGACGTAGGTGAAGCTTTCTTT
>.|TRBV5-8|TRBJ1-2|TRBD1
CASSLGQVYGYTF
TGTGCCAGCAGCCTCGGACAGGTCTATGGCTACACCTTC
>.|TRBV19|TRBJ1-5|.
CASAREGAVNQPQHF
TGTGCCAGTGCCCGAGAAGGAGCGGTCAATCAGCCCCAGCATTTT
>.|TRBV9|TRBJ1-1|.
CASSVVGRGTEAFF
TGTGCCAGCAGCGTAGTCGGCAGGGGCACTGAAGCTTTCTTT
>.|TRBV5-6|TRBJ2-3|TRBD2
CASSLGTSGRDTQYF
TGTGCCAGCAGCTTGGGGACTAGCGGGAGGGATACGCAGTATTTT
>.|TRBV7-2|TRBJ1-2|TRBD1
CASSLLGGGTENGYTF
TGTGCCAGCAGCTTATTGGGTGGAGGGACAGAGAATGGCTACACCTTC
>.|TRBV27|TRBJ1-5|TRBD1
CASERQGAIYGNQPQHF
TGTGCCAGCGAGAGACAGGGGGCGATTTATGGCAATCAGCCCCAGCATTTT
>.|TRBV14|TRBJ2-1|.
CASSQLSRGARLNNNEQFF
TGTGCCAGCAGCCAGTTGTCTCGGGGTGCCAGATTAAATAACAATGAGCAGTTCTTC
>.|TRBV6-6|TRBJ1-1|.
CASSHNTEAFF
TGTGCCAGCAGCCATAACACTGAAGCTTTCTTT
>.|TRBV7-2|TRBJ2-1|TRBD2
CASSLRGGGYNEQFF
TGTGCCAGCAGCTTAAGGGGCGGGGGCTACAATGAGCAGTTCTTC
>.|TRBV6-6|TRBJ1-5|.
CASSRDGGGGHF
TGTGCCAGCAGTCGGGACGGGGGGGGAGGGCATTTT
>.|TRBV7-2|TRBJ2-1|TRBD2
CASSLGSSGDYNEQFF
TGTGCCAGCAGCTTAGGGTCTAGCGGGGACTACAATGAGCAGTTCTTC
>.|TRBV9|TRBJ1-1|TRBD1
CASSVVGQGNTEAFF
TGTGCCAGCAGCGTAGTTGGACAGGGTAACACTGAAGCTTTCTTT
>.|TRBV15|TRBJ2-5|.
CATSSRLEETQYF
TGTGCCACCAGCAGCCGACTAGAAGAGACCCAGTACTTC
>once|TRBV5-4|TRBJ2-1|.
CASSGVSSNAKNEQFF
TGTGCCAGCAGCGGAGTCTCCTCGAACGCTAAAAATGAGCAGTTCTTC
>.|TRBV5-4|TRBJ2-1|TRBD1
CASSPGTDPNNEQFF
TGTGCCAGCAGCCCCGGGACAGACCCCAACAATGAGCAGTTCTTC
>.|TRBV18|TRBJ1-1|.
CASSPIGRVGKGNTEAFF
TGTGCCAGCTCACCCATAGGCAGGGTAGGTAAGGGGAACACTGAAGCTTTCTTT
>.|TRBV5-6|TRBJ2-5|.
CASSLLSGGQETQYF
TGTGCCAGCAGCTTGCTCTCGGGCGGGCAAGAGACCCAGTACTTC
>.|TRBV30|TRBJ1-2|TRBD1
CAWVPGTGVNGYTF
TGTGCCTGGGTACCCGGGACAGGCGTTAATGGCTACACCTTC
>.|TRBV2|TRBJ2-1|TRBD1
CASSGGQGAQAEQFF
TGTGCCAGCAGTGGGGGCCAGGGGGCACAAGCGGAGCAGTTCTTC
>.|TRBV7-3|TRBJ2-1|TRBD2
CASSLSREGHYNEQFF
TGTGCCAGCAGCTTAAGCCGGGAGGGTCACTACAATGAGCAGTTCTTC
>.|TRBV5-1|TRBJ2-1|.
CASSTGDSANEQFF
TGCGCCAGCAGCACGGGAGATTCCGCCAATGAGCAGTTCTTC
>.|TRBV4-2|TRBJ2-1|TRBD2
CASSQGSGIAYNEQFF
TGTGCCAGCAGCCAAGGGAGCGGGATCGCCTACAATGAGCAGTTCTTC
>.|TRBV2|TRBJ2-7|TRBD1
CASNPGQGAYEQYF
TGTGCCAGCAACCCGGGACAGGGGGCCTACGAGCAGTACTTC
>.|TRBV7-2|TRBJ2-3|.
CASSLAPSGADTQYF
TGTGCCAGCAGCTTAGCTCCCAGCGGTGCAGATACGCAGTATTTT
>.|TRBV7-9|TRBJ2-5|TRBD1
CASSSTGAETQYF
TGTGCCAGCAGCTCGACAGGGGCAGAGACCCAGTACTTC
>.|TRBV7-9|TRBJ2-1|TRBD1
CASSLPRDSRYNEQFF
TGTGCCAGCAGTCTCCCGAGGGACAGTAGATACAATGAGCAGTTCTTC
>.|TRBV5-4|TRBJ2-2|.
CASSLTQLNTGELFF
TGTGCCAGCAGCTTGACCCAGTTAAACACCGGGGAGCTGTTTTTT
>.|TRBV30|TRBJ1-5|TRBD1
CAYRDSSNQPQHF
TGTGCCTATCGGGACAGTAGCAATCAGCCCCAGCATTTT
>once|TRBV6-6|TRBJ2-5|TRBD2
CASSYRRGRVQETQYF
TGTGCCAGCAGTTACCGGCGCGGGAGGGTTCAAGAGACCCAGTACTTC
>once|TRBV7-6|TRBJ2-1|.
CASSARGEQFF
TGTGCCAGCAGCGCCAGGGGTGAGCAGTTCTTC
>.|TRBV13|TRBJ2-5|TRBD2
CASSSGGAETQYF
TGTGCCAGCAGCTCCGGGGGGGCGGAGACCCAGTACTTC
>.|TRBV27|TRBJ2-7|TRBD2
CASSLLAGEAYEQYF
TGTGCCAGCAGTTTACTAGCGGGGGAAGCTTACGAGCAGTACTTC
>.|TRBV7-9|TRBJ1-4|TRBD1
CASSSASGGAGRPRGKLFF
TGTGCCAGCAGCTCCGCCTCAGGGGGCGCGGGGCGACCTAGAGGAAAACTGTTTTTT
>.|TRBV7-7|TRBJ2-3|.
CASSPNPSGDTQYF
TGTGCTAGCAGCCCCAACCCCTCCGGAGATACGCAGTATTTT
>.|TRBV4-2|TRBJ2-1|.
CASSPRTINEQFF
TGTGCCAGCAGCCCGCGGACTATCAATGAGCAGTTCTTC